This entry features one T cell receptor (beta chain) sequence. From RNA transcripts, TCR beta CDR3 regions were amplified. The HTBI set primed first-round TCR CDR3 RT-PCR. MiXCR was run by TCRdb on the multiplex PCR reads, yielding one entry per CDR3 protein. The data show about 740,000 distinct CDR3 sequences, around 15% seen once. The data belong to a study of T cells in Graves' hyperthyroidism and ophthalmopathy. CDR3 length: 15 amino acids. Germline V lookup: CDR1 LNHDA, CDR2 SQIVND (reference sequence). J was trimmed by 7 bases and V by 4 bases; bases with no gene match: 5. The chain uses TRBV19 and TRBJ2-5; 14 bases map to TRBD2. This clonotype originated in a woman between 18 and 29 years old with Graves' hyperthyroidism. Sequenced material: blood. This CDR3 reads CASSTGLAGDGTQYF. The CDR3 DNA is TGTGCCAGTAGTACGGGACTAGCGGGAGATGGGACCCAGTACTTC. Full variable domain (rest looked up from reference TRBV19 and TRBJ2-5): DGGITQSPKYLFRKEGQNVTLSCEQNLNHDAMYWYRQDPGQGLRLIYYSQIVNDFQKGDIAEGYSVSREKKESFPLTVTSAQKNPTAFYLCASSTGLAGDGTQYFGPGTRLLVL.